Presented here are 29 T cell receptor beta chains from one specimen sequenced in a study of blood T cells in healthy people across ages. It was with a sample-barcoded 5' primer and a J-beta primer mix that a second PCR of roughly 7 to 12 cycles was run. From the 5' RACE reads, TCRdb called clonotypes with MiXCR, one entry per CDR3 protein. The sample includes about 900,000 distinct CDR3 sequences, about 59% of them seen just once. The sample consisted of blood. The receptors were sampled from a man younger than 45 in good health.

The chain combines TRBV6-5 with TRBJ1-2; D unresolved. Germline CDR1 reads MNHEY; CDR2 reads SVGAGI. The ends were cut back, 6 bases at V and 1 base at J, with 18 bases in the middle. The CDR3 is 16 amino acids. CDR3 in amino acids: CASRPPQRAINYGYTF. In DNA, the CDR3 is TGTGCCAGCAGACCCCCTCAGCGAGCGATTAACTATGGCTACACCTTC.

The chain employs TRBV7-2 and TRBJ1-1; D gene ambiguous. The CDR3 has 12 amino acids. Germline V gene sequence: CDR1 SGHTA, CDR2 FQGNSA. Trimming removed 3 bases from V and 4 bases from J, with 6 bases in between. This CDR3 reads CASSLPPTEAFF. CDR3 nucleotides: TGTGCCAGCAGCTTGCCCCCCACTGAAGCTTTCTTT.

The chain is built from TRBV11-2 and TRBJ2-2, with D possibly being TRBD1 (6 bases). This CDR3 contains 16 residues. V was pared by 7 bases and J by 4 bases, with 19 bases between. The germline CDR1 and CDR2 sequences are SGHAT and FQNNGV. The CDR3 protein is CASINGDNGPTGELFF. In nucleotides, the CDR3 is TGTGCCAGCATCAACGGGGACAACGGACCCACCGGGGAGCTGTTTTTT.

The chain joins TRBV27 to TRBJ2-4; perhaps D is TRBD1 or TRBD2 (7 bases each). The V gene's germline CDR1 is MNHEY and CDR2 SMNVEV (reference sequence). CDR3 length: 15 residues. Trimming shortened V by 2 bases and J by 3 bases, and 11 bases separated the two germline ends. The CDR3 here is CASSLDREGKNIQYF. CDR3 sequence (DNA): TGTGCCAGCAGTTTAGACAGGGAGGGCAAAAACATTCAGTACTTC.

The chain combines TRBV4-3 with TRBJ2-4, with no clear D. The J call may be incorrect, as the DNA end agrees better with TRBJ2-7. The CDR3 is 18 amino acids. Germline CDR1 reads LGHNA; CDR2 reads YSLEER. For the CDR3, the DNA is TGCGCCAGCAGCCAAGAAAGGTCCTTCCAGCCCATTTACTACGAGCAGTACTTC. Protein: CASSQERSFQPIYYEQYF.

CDR3 sequence reads: CASSSDSRSYGYTF. The CDR3 DNA reads TGTGCCAGCAGTTCCGACTCCCGGAGCTATGGCTACACCTTC. The V call is TRBV27, the J call TRBJ1-2; D is unclear. The CDR3 is 14 residues long. Germline loops: CDR1 MNHEY, CDR2 SMNVEV (reference sequence). Between the trimmed V and J ends, which lost 4 bases and 4 bases, there was a span of 13 bases.

CDR3 protein: CASSVGGEVNTGELFF. The CDR3 DNA reads TGTGCCAGCAGCGTCGGTGGTGAGGTCAACACCGGGGAGCTGTTTTTT. This chain uses TRBV5-6 with TRBJ2-2; no clear D gene. The CDR3 loop spans 16 amino acids. Trimming took off 4 bases at V and 2 bases at J, with 15 bases between the two ends. The germline CDR1 and CDR2 sequences are SGHDT and YYEEEE.

CDR3 bases: TGTGCCAGCAGCCAAGAGGGAACAGGGTTGAGCACCGGGGAGCTGTTTTTT. This encodes CASSQEGTGLSTGELFF. The V call is TRBV3-1, the J call TRBJ2-2, with a tentative D call TRBD1 (6 bases). Looked up from germline, CDR1 is LGHDT and CDR2 is YNNKEL (reference sequence). Deletions cut 0 bases from V and 4 bases from J, with 15 bases between. This CDR3 has 17 residues.

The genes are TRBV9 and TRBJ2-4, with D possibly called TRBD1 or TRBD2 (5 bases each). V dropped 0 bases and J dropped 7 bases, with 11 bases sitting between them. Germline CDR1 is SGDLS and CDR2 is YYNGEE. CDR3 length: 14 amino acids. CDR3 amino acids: CASSVEQEDNIQYF. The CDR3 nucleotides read TGTGCCAGCAGCGTAGAACAGGAGGATAACATTCAGTACTTC.

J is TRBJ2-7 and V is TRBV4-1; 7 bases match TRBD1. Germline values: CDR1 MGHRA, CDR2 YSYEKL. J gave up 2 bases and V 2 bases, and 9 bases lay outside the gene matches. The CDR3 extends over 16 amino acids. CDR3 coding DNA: TGCGCCAGCAGCCAACCCACCGGGACAGTAACCTACGAGCAGTACTTC. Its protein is CASSQPTGTVTYEQYF.

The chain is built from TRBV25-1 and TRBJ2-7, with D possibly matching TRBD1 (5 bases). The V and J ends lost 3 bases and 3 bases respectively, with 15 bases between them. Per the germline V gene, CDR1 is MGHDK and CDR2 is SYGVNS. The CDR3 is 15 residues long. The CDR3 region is CASSDTRVVDYEQYF. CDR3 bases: TGTGCCAGCAGTGATACCAGGGTGGTAGACTACGAGCAGTACTTC.

DNA for the CDR3: TGCGCCAGCAGTCTTGACAGGGCTAATGAAAAACTGTTTTTT. Translating it yields CASSLDRANEKLFF. The rearrangement links TRBV5-1 to TRBJ1-4; 7 positions agree with TRBD1. Germline trimming cut 5 bases from V and 3 bases from J; bases unmatched to any gene: 4. CDR1 SGHRS and CDR2 YFSETQ come from the germline V gene. The CDR3 is 14 amino acids.

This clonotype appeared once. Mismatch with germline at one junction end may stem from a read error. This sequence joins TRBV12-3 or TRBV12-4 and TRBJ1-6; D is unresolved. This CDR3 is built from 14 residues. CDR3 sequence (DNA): TGTGTCAGCAGTTCTGGCGGCGGTGGGTCACCCCTCCACTTT. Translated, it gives CVSSSGGGGSPLHF.

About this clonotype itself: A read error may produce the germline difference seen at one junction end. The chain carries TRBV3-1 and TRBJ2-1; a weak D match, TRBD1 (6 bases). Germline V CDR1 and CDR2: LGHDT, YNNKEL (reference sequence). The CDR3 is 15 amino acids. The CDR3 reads CASSQDGGQYNEQFF. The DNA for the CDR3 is TGTGCCAGCAGTCAAGATGGTGGACAGTACAATGAGCAGTTCTTC.

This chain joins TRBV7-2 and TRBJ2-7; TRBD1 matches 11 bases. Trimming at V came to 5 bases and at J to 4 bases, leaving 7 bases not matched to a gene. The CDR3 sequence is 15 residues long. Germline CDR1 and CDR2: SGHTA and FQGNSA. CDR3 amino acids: CASSAGQGAFYEQYF. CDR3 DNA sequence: TGTGCCAGCAGCGCTGGACAGGGGGCGTTTTACGAGCAGTACTTC.

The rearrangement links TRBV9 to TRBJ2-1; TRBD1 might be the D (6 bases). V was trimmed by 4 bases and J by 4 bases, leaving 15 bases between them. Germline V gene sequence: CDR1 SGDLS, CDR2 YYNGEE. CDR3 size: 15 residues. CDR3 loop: CASSSVGGQYNEQFF. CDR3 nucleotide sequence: TGTGCCAGCAGCTCGGTAGGGGGTCAGTACAATGAGCAGTTCTTC.

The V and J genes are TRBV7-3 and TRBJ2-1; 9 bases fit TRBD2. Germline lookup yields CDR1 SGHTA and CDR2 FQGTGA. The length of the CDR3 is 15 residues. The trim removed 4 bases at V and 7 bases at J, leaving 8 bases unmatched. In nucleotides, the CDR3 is TGTGCCAGCAGCTCCCTGAGAGCGGGGGGTAATGAGCAGTTCTTC. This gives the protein CASSSLRAGGNEQFF.

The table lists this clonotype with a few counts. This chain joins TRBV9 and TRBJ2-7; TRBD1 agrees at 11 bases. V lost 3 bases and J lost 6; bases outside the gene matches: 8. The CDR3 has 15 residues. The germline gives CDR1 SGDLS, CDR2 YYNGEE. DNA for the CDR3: TGTGCCAGCAGCGCCGAAGGACAGGGGGCGACCGAGCAGTACTTC. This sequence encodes CASSAEGQGATEQYF.

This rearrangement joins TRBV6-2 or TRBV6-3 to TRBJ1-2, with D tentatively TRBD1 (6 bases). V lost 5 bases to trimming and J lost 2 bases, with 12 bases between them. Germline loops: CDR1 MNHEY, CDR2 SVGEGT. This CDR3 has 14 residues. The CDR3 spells CASSTGHLNYGYTF. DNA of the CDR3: TGTGCCAGCAGTACGGGACACCTCAACTATGGCTACACCTTC.

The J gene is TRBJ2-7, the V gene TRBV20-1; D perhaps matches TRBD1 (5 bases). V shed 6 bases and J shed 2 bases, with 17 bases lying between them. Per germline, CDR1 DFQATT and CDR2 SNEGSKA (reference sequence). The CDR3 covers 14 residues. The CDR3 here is CSAHDSRLTYEQYF. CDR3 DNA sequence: TGCAGTGCCCATGACAGCCGACTCACCTACGAGCAGTACTTC.

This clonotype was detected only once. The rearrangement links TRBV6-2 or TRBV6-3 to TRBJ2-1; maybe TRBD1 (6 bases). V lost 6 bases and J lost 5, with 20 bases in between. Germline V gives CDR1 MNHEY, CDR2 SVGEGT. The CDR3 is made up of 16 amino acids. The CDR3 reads CASSPPTGSKDNEQFF. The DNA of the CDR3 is TGTGCCAGCAGCCCACCCACAGGGAGCAAGGACAATGAGCAGTTCTTC.

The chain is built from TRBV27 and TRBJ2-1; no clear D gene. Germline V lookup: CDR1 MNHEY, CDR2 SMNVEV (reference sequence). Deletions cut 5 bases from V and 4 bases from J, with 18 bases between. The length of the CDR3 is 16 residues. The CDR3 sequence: CASSPPEIGSYNEQFF. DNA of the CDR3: TGTGCCAGCAGTCCCCCCGAGATAGGAAGTTACAATGAGCAGTTCTTC.

CDR3 nucleotide sequence: TGCGCCAGCAGCCTCCTTTTGGGCGGCGAAAAACTGTTTTTT. It yields the protein CASSLLLGGEKLFF. This chain links TRBV5-1 with TRBJ1-4, with D unresolved. Deletions cut 4 bases from V and 8 bases from J, with 15 bases between. Germline CDR1 SGHRS, CDR2 YFSETQ. The CDR3 is made up of 14 amino acids.

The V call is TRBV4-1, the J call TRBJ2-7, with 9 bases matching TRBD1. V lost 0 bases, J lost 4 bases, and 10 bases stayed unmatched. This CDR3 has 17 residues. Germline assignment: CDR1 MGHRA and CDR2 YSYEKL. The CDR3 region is CASSQDLRTGVPYEQYF. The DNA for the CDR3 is TGCGCCAGCAGCCAAGATCTTCGGACAGGGGTCCCGTACGAGCAGTACTTC.

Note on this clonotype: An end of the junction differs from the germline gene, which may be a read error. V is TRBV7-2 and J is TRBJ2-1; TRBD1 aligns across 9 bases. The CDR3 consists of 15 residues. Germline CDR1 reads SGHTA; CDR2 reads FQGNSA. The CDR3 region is CASSSDRGGYNEQNF. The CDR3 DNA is TGTGCCAGCAGCTCGGACAGGGGAGGATACAATGAGCAGAACTTC.

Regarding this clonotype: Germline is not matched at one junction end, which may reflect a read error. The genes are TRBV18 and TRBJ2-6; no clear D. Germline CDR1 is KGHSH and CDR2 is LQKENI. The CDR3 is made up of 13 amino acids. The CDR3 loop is CASAPRQADVLTF. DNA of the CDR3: TGTGCCAGCGCACCAAGGCAGGCCGACGTCCTGACTTTC.

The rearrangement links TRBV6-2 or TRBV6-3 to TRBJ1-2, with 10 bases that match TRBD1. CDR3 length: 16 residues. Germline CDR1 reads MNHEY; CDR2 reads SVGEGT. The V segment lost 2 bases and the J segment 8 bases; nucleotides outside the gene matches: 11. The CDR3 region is CASSYEGQGPAYGYTF. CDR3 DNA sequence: TGTGCCAGCAGTTACGAGGGACAGGGGCCAGCTTACGGCTACACCTTC.

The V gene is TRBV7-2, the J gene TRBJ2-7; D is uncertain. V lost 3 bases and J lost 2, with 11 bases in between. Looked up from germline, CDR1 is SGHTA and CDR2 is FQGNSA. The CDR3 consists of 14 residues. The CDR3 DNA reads TGTGCCAGCAGCTTCGACACAAATACCTACGAGCAGTACTTC. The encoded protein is CASSFDTNTYEQYF.

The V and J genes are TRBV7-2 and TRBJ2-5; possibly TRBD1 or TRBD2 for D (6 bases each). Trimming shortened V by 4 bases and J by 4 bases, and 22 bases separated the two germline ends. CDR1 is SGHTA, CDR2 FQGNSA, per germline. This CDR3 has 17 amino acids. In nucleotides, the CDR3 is TGTGCCAGCAGCTCCGAACGTGGGGGGCCGCAGTCAGAGACCCAGTACTTC. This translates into CASSSERGGPQSETQYF.